This TCR beta chain was sequenced in a study of human T cells and chemical hapten exposure. Broader study findings: The study found expanded TCRs formed significantly more large CDR3 similarity clusters than controls.

Time point indicated: patch test 3, about 24 weeks after DPC sensitization. Treatment given: therapeutic diphenylcyclopropenone sensitization with weekly scalp DPC. At every patch-test visit, blood was drawn before the patch test was applied. Per germline, CDR1 SNHLY and CDR2 FYNNEI. The CDR3 contains 15 residues. Trimming took 6 bases from V and 2 from J, leaving 14 bases between them. The sample holds a few counts of this clonotype. Its cognate antigen is unknown. Single cDNA molecules in the library carried unique molecular identifiers attached during preparation. MiXCR was run by TCRdb on the RACE reads, yielding one entry per CDR3 protein. In the table there are some 96,000 distinct CDR3 sequences, roughly 27% of which are singletons.

The input for sequencing was whole blood, taken in connection with sensitization to the hapten diphenylcyclopropenone (DPC). The clonotype comes from a man in his forties with alopecia areata. Some clones in this sample may be carry-over from other donors' samples. The V gene is TRBV2, the J gene TRBJ1-5; a possible D gene is TRBD1 (5 bases). The CDR3 spells CASSLEVGGNQPQHF. CDR3 DNA: TGTGCCAGCAGCCTGGAAGTAGGGGGCAATCAGCCCCAGCATTTT. The variable domain in full, completed from reference TRBV2 and TRBJ1-5, reads EPEVTQTPSHQVTQMGQEVILRCVPISNHLYFYWYRQILGQKVEFLVSFYNNEISEKSEIFDDQFSVERPDGSNFTLKIRSTKLEDSAMYFCASSLEVGGNQPQHFGDGTRLSIL.